Described below is a single T cell receptor (beta chain) sequence and its context. This CDR3 has 14 residues. J was trimmed by 5 bases and V by 5 bases; bases with no gene match: 6. Germline V gene data show CDR1 as SGHTA and CDR2 as FQGNSA. This specimen comes from a study of blood T cell repertoires in COVID-19. Turning to the study itself: Samples of COVID-19 (acute and convalescent) were obtained from the United States, Italy and Spain. The cDNA or gDNA used as material had been derived from T cells, B-cell-depleted T cells, or PBMCs.

Study processing details: For nucleated cells, counts were estimated from reference gene primer amplification. The method was immunoSEQ multiplex PCR; TCRdb's version includes in-frame clones alone and lacks a portion of them. D and trimming come from the DNA, and the V and J calls and clone size come from that table. The table includes fewer than 250,000 clones, 70% to 90% detected once. The TCR sequence derives from a man in his forties or fifties with acute or convalescent COVID-19. The sample was peripheral blood. The chain couples TRBV7-2 to TRBJ1-5; 7 nucleotides agree with TRBD1. CDR3 nucleotides: TGTGCCAGCAGCCTCGGGACAGCATATCAGCCCCAGCATTTT. Its protein is CASSLGTAYQPQHF.